Shown below are 9 T cell receptor beta chains from a single sample sequenced in a study of shared clonotypes between healthy human individuals. Produced via immunoSEQ multiplex PCR; TCRdb's table is partial and in-frame only. The sample holds roughly 1,600,000 clones; approximately 98.5% are singletons and the top ten take around 0.38%. Sequenced material: naive CD4+ T cells sorted from blood. This sample's subset: CD45RA+ positively selected. The receptors originated from a man aged 25 to 45 in good health.

V gene TRBV4-3 combines with J gene TRBJ2-7, with 8 nucleotides matching TRBD2. Germline V CDR1 and CDR2: LGHNA, YSLEER. The CDR3 runs to 13 residues. The V and J ends lost 1 base and 9 bases, in that order; junction bases with no gene match: 5. CDR3 DNA sequence: TGCGCCAGCAGCCAAGTCGCGGGGGGCGGGCAGTACTTC. It yields the protein CASSQVAGGGQYF.

The gene calls are TRBV7-3 and TRBJ2-1, with D unresolved. Germline loops: CDR1 SGHTA, CDR2 FQGTGA. Deletions cut 8 bases from V and 1 base from J, with 15 bases between. There are 15 residues in the CDR3. The DNA for the CDR3 is TGTGCCAGCGGAAAACTGAATAATTCCTACAATGAGCAGTTCTTC. This codes for CASGKLNNSYNEQFF.

The chain carries TRBV10-2 and TRBJ2-1; tentative D call: TRBD1 (5 bases). This CDR3 is built from 15 residues. The germline CDR1 and CDR2 sequences are WSHSY and SAAADI. The V end lost 3 bases, the J end lost 2 bases, and 11 bases lay between the germline ends. CDR3 bases: TGCGCCAGCAGTGACCTTAGGGGTACCTACAATGAGCAGTTCTTC. Translated, it gives CASSDLRGTYNEQFF.

V usage is TRBV28 and J usage is TRBJ2-5, with TRBD2 identical over 10 bases. This CDR3 is 16 amino acids long. V shed 5 bases, J shed 5 bases, and the junction held 11 bases outside the gene matches. Germline loops: CDR1 MDHEN, CDR2 SYDVKM. The CDR3 protein is CASSPPTSGTGETQYF. The CDR3 DNA reads TGTGCCAGCAGTCCTCCCACTAGCGGGACAGGCGAGACCCAGTACTTC.

DNA for the CDR3: TGTGCCAGCAGTCCCCTGGGACAGAGCAATCAGCCCCAGCATTTT. Translated, it gives CASSPLGQSNQPQHF. V usage is TRBV6-5 and J usage is TRBJ1-5; 7 bases match TRBD1. Unmatched junction bases numbered 5, after V lost 5 bases and J lost 1 base. CDR1 and CDR2 from the germline V gene are MNHEY and SVGAGI. The CDR3 is made up of 15 amino acids.

V gene TRBV9 combines with J gene TRBJ2-1, with a weak D call TRBD2 (6 bases). The CDR3 is made up of 17 amino acids. Trimming took off 0 bases at V and 0 bases at J, with 13 bases between the two ends. Germline CDR1 SGDLS, CDR2 YYNGEE. The CDR3 nucleotides are TGTGCCAGCAGCGTAGCTAGGGCGGGGTCCTCCTACAATGAGCAGTTCTTC. Its translation: CASSVARAGSSYNEQFF. Variable domain in full (rest from reference TRBV9 and TRBJ2-1): DSGVTQTPKHLITATGQRVTLRCSPRSGDLSVYWYQQSLDQGLQFLIQYYNGEERAKGNILERFSAQQFPDLHSELNLSSLELGDSALYFCASSVARAGSSYNEQFFGPGTRLTVL.

The rearrangement joins TRBV7-9 to TRBJ2-7, with D tentatively TRBD2 (6 bases). This CDR3 has 15 residues. The V end was cut by 7 bases, the J end by 0 bases, with 16 bases between. Germline V lookup: CDR1 SEHNR, CDR2 FQNEAQ (reference sequence). In DNA form, the CDR3 reads TGTGCCAGCACCACAGCGGGCAGTAGCTCCTACGAGCAGTACTTC. Encoded protein: CASTTAGSSSYEQYF.

The chain couples TRBV15 to TRBJ1-5; no definite D call. The CDR3 loop spans 15 amino acids. The germline gives CDR1 LNHNV, CDR2 YYDKDF (reference sequence). V lost 1 base and J lost 3, with 10 bases in between. The CDR3 sequence: CATSRGAPPNQPQHF. The CDR3 nucleotides are TGTGCCACCAGCAGAGGAGCCCCACCCAATCAGCCCCAGCATTTT.

The CDR3 here is CASSPLRTGPRPNEQFF. The CDR3 bases are TGTGCCAGCAGTCCTCTCCGGACAGGACCTCGGCCCAATGAGCAGTTCTTC. The chain links TRBV25-1 to TRBJ2-1; TRBD1 agrees at 7 bases. After removal of 5 bases from V and 6 bases from J, the junction contained 16 bases not matched to a gene. CDR1 is MGHDK, CDR2 SYGVNS, per germline. The CDR3 is made up of 17 amino acids.